The 15 T cell receptor beta chains below come from one sample, sequenced in a study of T cell responses to AZD1222 COVID-19 vaccine. This table comes from immunoSEQ multiplex PCR, and its TCRdb copy is limited to in-frame clones, with some not included. The sample yields approximately 94,000 clones, about 83% seen once. The sequencing used peripheral blood, collected on day 0 of AZD1222 vaccination. The receptors come from an adult in good health.

There are many counts of this clone. This chain uses TRBV10-3 with TRBJ2-2; 10 bases fit TRBD2. V lost 2 bases to trimming and J lost 3 bases; unmatched junction nucleotides: 0. The CDR3 covers 15 residues. CDR1 is ENHRY and CDR2 is SYGVKD in the germline V gene. CDR3 residues: CAISEGTSDTGELFF. The CDR3 DNA is TGTGCCATCAGTGAGGGGACTAGCGACACCGGGGAGCTGTTTTTT.

This rearrangement joins TRBV18 to TRBJ2-1; 13 bases fit TRBD2. CDR1 and CDR2 from the germline V gene are KGHSH and LQKENI. The CDR3 has 16 amino acids. V lost 6 bases and J lost 8; bases outside the gene matches: 10. CDR3 protein: CASSPTSGRAFDEQFF. As DNA, the CDR3 is TGTGCCAGCTCCCCAACTAGCGGGAGGGCGTTCGATGAGCAGTTCTTC.

J is TRBJ2-2 and V is TRBV5-1; D possibly matches TRBD1 or TRBD2 (6 bases each). The germline V and J ends were trimmed by 4 bases and 8 bases, with 21 bases remaining between them. Per germline, CDR1 SGHRS and CDR2 YFSETQ. This CDR3 has 16 residues. CDR3 DNA sequence: TGCGCCAGCAGCCCCCTACGGGGGACATTCTTAGGGGAGCTGTTTTTT. This translates into CASSPLRGTFLGELFF.

The rearrangement uses TRBV13 and TRBJ2-7, with 9 bases aligning to TRBD2. Per the germline V gene, CDR1 is PRHDT and CDR2 is FYEKMQ (reference sequence). The junction had 13 bases not matched to a gene; V was cut back by 2 bases and J by 5 bases. The CDR3 is 17 amino acids. CDR3 sequence (DNA): TGTGCCAGCAGCTTAACGCGGGAGGGTCCCTATATAAACGAGCAGTACTTC. The encoded protein is CASSLTREGPYINEQYF. Together with reference TRBV13 and TRBJ2-7, the CDR3 gives the full variable domain: AAGVIQSPRHLIKEKRETATLKCYPIPRHDTVYWYQQGPGQDPQFLISFYEKMQSDKGSIPDRFSAQQFSDYHSELNMSSLELGDSALYFCASSLTREGPYINEQYFGPGTRLTVT.

The V and J genes are TRBV12-3 or TRBV12-4 and TRBJ2-7; TRBD1 matches at 7 bases. There are 13 residues in the CDR3. Unmatched junction bases numbered 6, after V lost 7 bases and J lost 3 bases. Here the CDR3 DNA reads TGTGCCAGCACTACCGGGACAGTCTACGAGCAGTACTTC. Translation gives CASTTGTVYEQYF.

This clone showed up just once. This chain uses TRBV6-2 or TRBV6-3 with TRBJ1-2; D remains unclear. Germline-derived CDR1 and CDR2 are MNHEY and SVGEGT. The CDR3 runs to 13 residues. V lost 2 bases to trimming and J lost 2 bases, with 6 bases between them. This CDR3 reads CASSYAANYGYTF. The DNA of the CDR3 is TGTGCCAGCAGTTACGCGGCCAACTATGGCTACACCTTC.

The chain combines TRBV6-1 with TRBJ2-7, with 8 bases matching TRBD1. The CDR3 spans 14 residues. The germline gives CDR1 MNHNS, CDR2 SASEGT. V was clipped by 6 bases and J by 2 bases; unmatched bases: 6. The CDR3 DNA reads as TGTGCCAGCAGCCCCACAGGGGGAGCCTACGAGCAGTACTTC. It yields the protein CASSPTGGAYEQYF.

CDR3 bases: TGTGCCAGCAGTTCCACCGGACAGGGGGGTCGTGACAAACTGTTTTTT. Translating it yields CASSSTGQGGRDKLFF. The chain has TRBV6-5 and TRBJ1-4; TRBD1 aligns across 10 bases. The V and J ends lost 4 bases and 11 bases, in that order; junction bases with no gene match: 13. Germline V gives CDR1 MNHEY, CDR2 SVGAGI. This CDR3 region has 16 residues.

The chain's CDR3 is CATSRDAGYGYTF. In nucleotides, the CDR3 is TGTGCCACCAGCAGAGATGCCGGGTATGGCTACACCTTC. This chain connects TRBV15 to TRBJ1-2; D is undetermined. CDR1 is LNHNV and CDR2 is YYDKDF in the germline V gene (reference sequence). Between the trimmed V and J ends, which lost 0 bases and 5 bases, there was a span of 7 bases. CDR3 size: 13 residues.

The chain has TRBV7-2 and TRBJ1-2, with a possible D match to TRBD1 (5 bases). The CDR3 runs to 14 residues. Trimming cost V 5 bases and J 4 bases, with 14 bases left between them. Germline V gives CDR1 SGHTA, CDR2 FQGNSA. In DNA form, the CDR3 reads TGTGCCAGCAGCAATGGGGGGGTCGTCTATGGCTACACCTTC. Amino acid sequence: CASSNGGVVYGYTF.

This chain links TRBV27 with TRBJ1-5; 11 nucleotides align to TRBD1. J lost 6 bases, V lost 2 bases, and 3 bases had no gene match. The CDR3 sequence is 15 residues long. From germline, CDR1 is MNHEY and CDR2 SMNVEV (reference sequence). CDR3 coding DNA: TGTGCCAGCAGTTTAGGGACAGGGGGTGGTCAGCCCCAGCATTTT. Amino acid sequence: CASSLGTGGGQPQHF.

The chain links TRBV19 to TRBJ1-2; D uncertain. CDR1 is LNHDA and CDR2 is SQIVND in the germline V gene (reference sequence). The CDR3 is 12 amino acids. DNA of the CDR3: TGTGCTATAAAGGCGGTCCAAGCTGGCTACACCTTC. Encoded protein: CAIKAVQAGYTF.

This clone has a single count. The V and J genes are TRBV7-3 and TRBJ2-3; 7 bases fit TRBD2. CDR1 is SGHTA and CDR2 is FQGTGA in the germline V gene. This CDR3 spans 17 amino acids. With V trimmed by 1 base and J by 4 bases, 11 bases remained unmatched. This CDR3 is CASSLSLRGSGPDTQYF. The CDR3 nucleotides are TGTGCCAGCAGCTTAAGTTTGCGGGGGAGCGGACCAGATACGCAGTATTTT.

The V gene is TRBV19, the J gene TRBJ2-2; 10 bases map to TRBD1. Germline-derived CDR1 and CDR2 are LNHDA and SQIVND (reference sequence). CDR3 length equals 15 residues. The J segment lost 4 bases and the V segment lost 7 bases, leaving 6 bases of the junction unmatched. The CDR3 region has the DNA TGTGCCAGTATGAGGGGGACAGGGGCCACCGGGGAGCTGTTTTTT. Translating gives CASMRGTGATGELFF. The full variable domain, rest sourced from reference TRBV19 and TRBJ2-2, is DGGITQSPKYLFRKEGQNVTLSCEQNLNHDAMYWYRQDPGQGLRLIYYSQIVNDFQKGDIAEGYSVSREKKESFPLTVTSAQKNPTAFYLCASMRGTGATGELFFGEGSRLTVL.

This chain connects TRBV7-9 to TRBJ1-1, with a weak D call TRBD1 (5 bases). V gave up 6 bases and J gave up 1 base, with 12 bases separating them. This CDR3 contains 14 residues. CDR1 and CDR2 (germline): SEHNR, FQNEAQ (reference sequence). CDR3 sequence: CASRPPQGNTEAFF. CDR3 DNA: TGTGCCAGCAGACCGCCCCAGGGGAACACTGAAGCTTTCTTT.